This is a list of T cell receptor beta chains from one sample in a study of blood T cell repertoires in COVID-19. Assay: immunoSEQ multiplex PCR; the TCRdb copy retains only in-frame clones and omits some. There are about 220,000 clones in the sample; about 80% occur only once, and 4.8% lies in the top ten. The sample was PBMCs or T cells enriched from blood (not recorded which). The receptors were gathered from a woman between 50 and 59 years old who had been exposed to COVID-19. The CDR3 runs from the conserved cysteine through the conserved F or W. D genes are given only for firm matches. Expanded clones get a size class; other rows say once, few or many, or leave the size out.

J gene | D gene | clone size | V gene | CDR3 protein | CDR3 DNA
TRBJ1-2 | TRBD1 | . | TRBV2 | CASSLTGDQGGYTF | TGTGCCAGCAGCTTAACAGGGGACCAGGGTGGCTACACCTTC
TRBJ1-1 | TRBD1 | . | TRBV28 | CASRRGRVTEAFF | TGTGCCAGCAGGAGGGGGCGGGTGACTGAAGCTTTCTTT
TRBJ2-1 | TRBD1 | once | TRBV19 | CASGTGLYNEQFF | TGTGCCAGTGGGACAGGACTATACAATGAGCAGTTCTTC
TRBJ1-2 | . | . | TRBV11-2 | CASSLDLRASLYGYTF | TGTGCCAGCAGCTTAGATCTGAGAGCCTCACTCTATGGCTACACCTTC
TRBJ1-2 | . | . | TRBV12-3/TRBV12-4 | CASSADRSHGYTF | TGTGCCAGCAGTGCGGACAGAAGTCATGGCTACACCTTC
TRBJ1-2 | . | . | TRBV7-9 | CASSQPQDYGYTF | TGTGCCAGCAGCCAGCCCCAGGACTATGGCTACACCTTC
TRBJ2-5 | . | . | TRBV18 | CASSPRGLPYQETQYF | TGTGCCAGCTCACCTCGAGGGCTGCCGTACCAAGAGACCCAGTACTTC
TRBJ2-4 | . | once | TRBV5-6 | CASSLRQLAKNIQYF | TGTGCCAGCAGCTTGAGACAGTTAGCCAAAAACATTCAGTACTTC
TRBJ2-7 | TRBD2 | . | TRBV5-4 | CARGGVPIYEQYF | TGTGCCAGGGGGGGGGTTCCTATCTACGAGCAGTACTTC
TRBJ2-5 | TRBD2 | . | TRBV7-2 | CASSSTSATRETQYF | TGTGCCAGCAGCTCGACTAGCGCCACCCGGGAGACCCAGTACTTC
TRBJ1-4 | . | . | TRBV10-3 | CAISELRGEKLFF | TGTGCCATCAGTGAGTTAAGGGGCGAAAAACTGTTTTTT
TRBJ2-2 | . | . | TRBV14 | CASSLNRETGELFF | TGTGCCAGCAGCTTAAACAGGGAGACCGGGGAGCTGTTTTTT
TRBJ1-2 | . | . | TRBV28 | CASSFFRQGSTLHF | TGTGCCAGCAGTTTCTTTCGGCAGGGGTCGACCCTCCACTTC
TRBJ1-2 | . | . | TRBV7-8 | CASSLLTSSPRGYTF | TGTGCCAGCAGCCTACTGACCTCCTCCCCTAGGGGCTACACCTTC
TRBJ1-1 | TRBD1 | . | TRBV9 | CASSVGTGGFEAFF | TGTGCCAGCAGCGTAGGGACAGGGGGCTTTGAAGCTTTCTTT
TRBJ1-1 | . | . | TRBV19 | CASSIKPRTEAFF | TGTGCCAGTAGTATTAAGCCTCGCACTGAAGCTTTCTTT
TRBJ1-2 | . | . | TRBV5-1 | CASSPGVGPRDYGYTF | TGCGCCAGCAGCCCGGGGGTGGGACCTCGGGACTATGGCTACACCTTC
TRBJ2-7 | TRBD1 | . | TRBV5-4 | CASSPNLDRAYEQYF | TGTGCCAGCAGCCCCAACCTGGACAGGGCCTACGAGCAGTACTTC
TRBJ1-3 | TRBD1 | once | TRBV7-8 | CASSLVQGAGNTIYF | TGTGCCAGCAGCTTGGTACAGGGGGCAGGAAACACCATATATTTT
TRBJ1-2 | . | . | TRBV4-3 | CASSRDTGTNYGYTF | TGCGCCAGCAGCCGAGATACCGGGACAAACTATGGCTACACCTTC
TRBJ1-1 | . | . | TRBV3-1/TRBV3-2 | CASSLRSFTETLTFF | TGTGCCAGCAGCCTCCGATCTTTTACGGAGACTCTGACTTTCTTT
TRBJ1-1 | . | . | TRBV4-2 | CASSRAKEAFF | TGTGCCAGCAGCCGGGCAAAGGAAGCTTTCTTT
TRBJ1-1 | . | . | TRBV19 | CASSIRRGNTEAFF | TGTGCCAGTAGTATACGGAGGGGGAACACTGAAGCTTTCTTT
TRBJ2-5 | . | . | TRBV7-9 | CASSLVQGETQYF | TGTGCCAGCAGCTTAGTACAGGGAGAGACCCAGTACTTC
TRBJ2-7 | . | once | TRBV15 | CATSSRTAPYEQYF | TGTGCCACCAGCAGTCGGACAGCACCCTACGAGCAGTACTTC
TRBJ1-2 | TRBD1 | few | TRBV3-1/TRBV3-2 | CASSQTTGAGGYTF | TGTGCCAGCAGCCAAACGACAGGGGCGGGTGGCTACACCTTC
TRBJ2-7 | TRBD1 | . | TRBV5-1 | CASTRDRGGYEQYF | TGCGCCAGCACCCGGGACAGGGGTGGCTACGAGCAGTACTTC
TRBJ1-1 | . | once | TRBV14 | CASSPPRGTLNTEAFF | TGTGCCAGCAGCCCCCCCCGCGGGACTCTGAACACTGAAGCTTTCTTT
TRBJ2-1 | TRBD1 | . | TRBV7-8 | CASSSRTGEYNEQFF | TGTGCCAGCAGCTCTAGGACAGGGGAATACAATGAGCAGTTCTTC
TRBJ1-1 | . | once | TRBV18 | CASSPRTENTEAFF | TGTGCCAGCTCACCAAGGACAGAGAACACTGAAGCTTTCTTT
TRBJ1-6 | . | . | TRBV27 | CASSRGIPQRSYNSPLHF | TGTGCCAGTTCGAGAGGGATCCCCCAAAGGTCCTATAATTCACCCCTCCACTTT
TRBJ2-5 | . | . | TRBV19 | CASSSQGIVEETQYF | TGTGCCAGTAGTTCCCAGGGAATCGTAGAGGAGACCCAGTACTTC
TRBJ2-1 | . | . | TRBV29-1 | CSVEEGGSEQFF | TGCAGCGTTGAAGAGGGTGGGAGTGAGCAGTTCTTC
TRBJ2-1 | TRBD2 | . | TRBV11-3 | CASSLGGGVNNEQFF | TGTGCCAGCAGCTTAGGCGGGGGGGTAAACAATGAGCAGTTCTTC
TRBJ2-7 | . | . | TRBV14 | CASSQAGTLREQYF | TGTGCCAGCAGCCAAGCCGGGACATTGCGCGAGCAGTACTTC
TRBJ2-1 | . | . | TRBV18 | CASSPPVSSYNEQFF | TGTGCCAGCTCACCCCCCGTGAGCTCCTACAATGAGCAGTTCTTC
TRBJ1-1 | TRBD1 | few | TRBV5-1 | CASSFGGQGWGTEAFF | TGCGCCAGCAGCTTCGGGGGACAGGGATGGGGCACTGAAGCTTTCTTT
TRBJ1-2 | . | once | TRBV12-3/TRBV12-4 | CASSPSGNYGYTF | TGTGCCAGCAGTCCTTCAGGGAACTATGGCTACACCTTC
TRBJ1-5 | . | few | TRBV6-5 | CASNQDRPDQPQHF | TGTGCCAGCAACCAAGACAGGCCCGATCAGCCCCAGCATTTT
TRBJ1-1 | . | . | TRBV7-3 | CASSRMGLSEAFF | TGTGCCAGCAGCCGCATGGGCTTAAGTGAAGCTTTCTTT
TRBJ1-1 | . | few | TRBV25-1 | CASSAVAGEAFF | TGTGCCAGCAGTGCCGTGGCAGGTGAAGCTTTCTTT
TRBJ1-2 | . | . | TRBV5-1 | CASSTPGLNYGYTF | TGCGCCAGCAGCACTCCCGGTCTCAACTATGGCTACACCTTC